The 10 T cell receptor beta chains below all came from one sample that was sequenced in a study of blood T cell repertoires in COVID-19. Here immunoSEQ multiplex PCR was the method, and the copy in TCRdb shows in-frame clones only, minus some. The table includes roughly 360,000 clones, more than 70% detected once. The specimen was PBMCs or T cells enriched from blood (not recorded which). These receptors were collected from a man between 25 and 39 years old who had recovered from COVID-19.

V is TRBV25-1 and J is TRBJ2-3; the D gene is possibly TRBD1 (6 bases). The germline gives CDR1 MGHDK, CDR2 SYGVNS. The CDR3 runs 14 residues. Trimming removed 3 bases from V and 6 bases from J, with 13 bases in between. CDR3 sequence reads: CASSDPVRGDTQYF. CDR3 coding DNA: TGTGCCAGCAGTGATCCCGTCAGGGGTGATACGCAGTATTTT.

The rearrangement uses TRBV6-5 and TRBJ1-2; 11 bases map to TRBD1. This CDR3 contains 14 residues. V dropped 7 bases and J dropped 5; count of bases not matched to a gene: 6. Germline assignment: CDR1 MNHEY and CDR2 SVGAGI. The CDR3 here is CASTPGQGVYGYTF. The CDR3 DNA reads as TGTGCCAGCACCCCGGGACAGGGGGTTTATGGCTACACCTTC.

A single count supports this clone. The chain is built from TRBV9 and TRBJ2-7; 9 bases align to TRBD1. CDR1 and CDR2 from the germline V gene are SGDLS and YYNGEE. The ends lost 3 bases at V and 2 bases at J; junction bases unmatched: 3. This CDR3 has 14 residues. The CDR3 bases are TGTGCCAGCAGCGCGGACAGGGGCGCCTACGAGCAGTACTTC. Its protein is CASSADRGAYEQYF.

V usage is TRBV12-3 or TRBV12-4 and J usage is TRBJ2-7, with a weak D call TRBD1 (5 bases). The CDR3 consists of 13 residues. V was shortened by 3 bases and J by 4 bases, with 10 bases between the two germline ends. This chain's CDR3 is CASSLGQQYEQYF. DNA for the CDR3: TGTGCCAGCAGTTTGGGGCAACAATACGAGCAGTACTTC.

The V gene is TRBV15, the J gene TRBJ1-2, with TRBD1 identical over 8 bases. V was pared by 5 bases and J by 7 bases, with 21 bases of the junction left unmatched. Germline CDR1 reads LNHNV; CDR2 reads YYDKDF (reference sequence). The CDR3 covers 18 residues. The CDR3 bases are TGTGCCACCAGCGCCCAAGGGGGGACAGGCCATCTTTTTTCTGGCTACACCTTC. It yields the protein CATSAQGGTGHLFSGYTF.

The chain is built from TRBV30 and TRBJ1-4; 8 bases map to TRBD1. The CDR3 is made up of 14 amino acids. The trim removed 7 bases at V and 4 bases at J, leaving 8 bases unmatched. Germline V lookup: CDR1 GTSNPN, CDR2 SVGIG (reference sequence). CDR3 loop: CASLSDRGNEKLFF. CDR3 coding DNA: TGTGCCTCCCTCTCCGACAGGGGTAATGAAAAACTGTTTTTT.

The rearrangement links TRBV19 to TRBJ1-2; D is possibly TRBD1 (5 bases). The CDR3 is 14 residues long. V was trimmed by 1 base and J by 7 bases, leaving 13 bases between them. Germline lookup yields CDR1 LNHDA and CDR2 SQIVND (reference sequence). CDR3: CASSIVAGPSGYTF. The CDR3 nucleotides read TGTGCCAGTAGTATAGTGGCAGGGCCAAGTGGCTACACCTTC.

The chain uses TRBV27 and TRBJ2-2; D remains ambiguous. V shed 6 bases and J shed 3 bases, with 8 bases lying between them. The CDR3 totals 13 residues. The germline gives CDR1 MNHEY, CDR2 SMNVEV (reference sequence). In DNA form, the CDR3 reads TGTGCCAGCAGGGATCGGGACACCGGGGAGCTGTTTTTT. This gives the protein CASRDRDTGELFF.

The rearrangement joins TRBV5-6 to TRBJ2-2; 7 nucleotides match TRBD1. The CDR3 consists of 14 residues. Per the germline V gene, CDR1 is SGHDT and CDR2 is YYEEEE. Trimming took 4 bases from V and 4 from J; bases not matched to a gene: 4. This CDR3 is CASSVSGGTGELFF. In DNA form, the CDR3 reads TGTGCCAGCAGCGTCTCAGGGGGCACCGGGGAGCTGTTTTTT.

The gene calls are TRBV2 and TRBJ1-3, with TRBD1 matching over 11 bases. The CDR3 is made up of 13 amino acids. CDR1 is SNHLY and CDR2 is FYNNEI in the germline V gene. Trimming took 7 bases from V and 7 from J; bases not matched to a gene: 3. The CDR3 loop reads CASKDRGRNTIYF. For the CDR3, the DNA is TGTGCCAGCAAGGACAGGGGGCGGAACACCATATATTTT.